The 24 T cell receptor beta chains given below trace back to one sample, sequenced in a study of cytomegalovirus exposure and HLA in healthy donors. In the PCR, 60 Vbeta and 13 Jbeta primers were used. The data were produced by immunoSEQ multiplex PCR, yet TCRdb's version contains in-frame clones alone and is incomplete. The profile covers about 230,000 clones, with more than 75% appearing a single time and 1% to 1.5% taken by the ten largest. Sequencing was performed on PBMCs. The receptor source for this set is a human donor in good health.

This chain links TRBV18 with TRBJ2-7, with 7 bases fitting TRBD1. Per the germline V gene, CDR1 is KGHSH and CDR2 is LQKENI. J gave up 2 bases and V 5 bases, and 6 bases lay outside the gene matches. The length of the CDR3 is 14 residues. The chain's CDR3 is CASSSRQGTYEQYF. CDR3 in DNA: TGTGCCAGCTCATCCAGACAGGGAACCTACGAGCAGTACTTC. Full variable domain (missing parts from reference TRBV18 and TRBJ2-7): NAGVMQNPRHLVRRRGQEARLRCSPMKGHSHVYWYRQLPEEGLKFMVYLQKENIIDESGMPKERFSAEFPKEGPSILRIQQVVRGDSAAYFCASSSRQGTYEQYFGPGTRLTVT.

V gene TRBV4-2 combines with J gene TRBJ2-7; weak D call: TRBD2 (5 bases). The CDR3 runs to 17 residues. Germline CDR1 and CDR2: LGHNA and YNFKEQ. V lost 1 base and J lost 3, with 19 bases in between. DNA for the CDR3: TGTGCCAGCAGCCAAGCCCGAGGGAGAGATGCCGGCTACGAGCAGTACTTC. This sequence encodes CASSQARGRDAGYEQYF.

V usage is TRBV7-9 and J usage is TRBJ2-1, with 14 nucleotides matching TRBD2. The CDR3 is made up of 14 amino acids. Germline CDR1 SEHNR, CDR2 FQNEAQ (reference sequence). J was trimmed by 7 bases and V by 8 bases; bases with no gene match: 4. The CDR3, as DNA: TGTGCCAGCCTGACTAGCGGGAGGGCTAATGAGCAGTTCTTC. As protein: CASLTSGRANEQFF.

In DNA form, the CDR3 reads TGTGCCAGCAGCTGGGACAGGGTGAGCAATGAGCAGTTCTTC. This codes for CASSWDRVSNEQFF. The J gene is TRBJ2-1, the V gene TRBV7-2; 9 bases map to TRBD1. V lost 4 bases and J lost 6; bases outside the gene matches: 4. The germline V gene has CDR1 SGHTA and CDR2 FQGNSA. The CDR3 has 14 amino acids.

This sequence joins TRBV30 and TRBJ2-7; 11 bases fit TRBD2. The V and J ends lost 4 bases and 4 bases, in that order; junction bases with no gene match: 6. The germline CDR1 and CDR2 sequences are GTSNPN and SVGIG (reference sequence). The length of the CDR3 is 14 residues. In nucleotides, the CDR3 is TGTGCCTGGACGACTAGCGGGACTGTATACGAGCAGTACTTC. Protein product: CAWTTSGTVYEQYF.

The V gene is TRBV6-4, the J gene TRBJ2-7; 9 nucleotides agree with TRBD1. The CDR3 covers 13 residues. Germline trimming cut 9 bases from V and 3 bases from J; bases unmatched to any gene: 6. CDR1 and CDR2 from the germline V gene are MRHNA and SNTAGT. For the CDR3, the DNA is TGTGCCAGTATGAGGGACAGGGTCTACGAGCAGTACTTC. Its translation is CASMRDRVYEQYF.

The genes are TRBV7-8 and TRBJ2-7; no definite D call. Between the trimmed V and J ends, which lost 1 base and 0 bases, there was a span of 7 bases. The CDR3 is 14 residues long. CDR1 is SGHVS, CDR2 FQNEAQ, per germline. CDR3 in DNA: TGTGCCAGCAGCTTAGGATTAGCCTCCTACGAGCAGTACTTC. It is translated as CASSLGLASYEQYF.

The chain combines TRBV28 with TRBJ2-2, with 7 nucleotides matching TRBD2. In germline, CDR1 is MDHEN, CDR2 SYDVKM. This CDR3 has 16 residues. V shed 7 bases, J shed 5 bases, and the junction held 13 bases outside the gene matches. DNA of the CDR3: TGTGCCAGCATCGACGACCGGGGGGTCTGGACCGGGGAGCTGTTTTTT. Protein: CASIDDRGVWTGELFF.

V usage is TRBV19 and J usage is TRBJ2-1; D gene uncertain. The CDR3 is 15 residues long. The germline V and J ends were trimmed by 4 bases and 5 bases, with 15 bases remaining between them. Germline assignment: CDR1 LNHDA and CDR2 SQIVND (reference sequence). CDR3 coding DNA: TGTGCCAGTAGTAATTTGAGGAGAGCCGACAATGAGCAGTTCTTC. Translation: CASSNLRRADNEQFF.

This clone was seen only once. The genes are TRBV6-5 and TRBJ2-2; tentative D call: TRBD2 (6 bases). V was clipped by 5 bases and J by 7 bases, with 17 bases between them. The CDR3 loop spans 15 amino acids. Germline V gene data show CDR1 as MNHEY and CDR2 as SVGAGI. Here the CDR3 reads CASSGLAGRVGELFF. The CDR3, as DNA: TGTGCCAGCAGTGGACTGGCGGGAAGGGTCGGGGAGCTGTTTTTT.

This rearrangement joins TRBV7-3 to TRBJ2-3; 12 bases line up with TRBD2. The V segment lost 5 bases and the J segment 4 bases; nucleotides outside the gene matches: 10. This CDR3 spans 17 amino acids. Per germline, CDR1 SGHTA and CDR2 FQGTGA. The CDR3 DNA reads TGTGCCAGCAGCCTCAGGACTAGCGGGATATCCGCAGATACGCAGTATTTT. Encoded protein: CASSLRTSGISADTQYF.

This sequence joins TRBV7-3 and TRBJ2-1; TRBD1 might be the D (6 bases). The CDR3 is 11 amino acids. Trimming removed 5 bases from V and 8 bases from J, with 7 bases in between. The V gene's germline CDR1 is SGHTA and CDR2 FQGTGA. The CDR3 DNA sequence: TGTGCCAGCAGCCCAGGGGATGAGCAGTTCTTC. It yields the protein CASSPGDEQFF.

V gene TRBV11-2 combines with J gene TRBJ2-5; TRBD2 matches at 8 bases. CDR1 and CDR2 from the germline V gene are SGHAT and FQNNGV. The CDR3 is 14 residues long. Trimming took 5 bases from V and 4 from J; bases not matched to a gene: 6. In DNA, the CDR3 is TGTGCCAGCAGCCAAAGGACTAGCTCAGAGACCCAGTACTTC. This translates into CASSQRTSSETQYF.

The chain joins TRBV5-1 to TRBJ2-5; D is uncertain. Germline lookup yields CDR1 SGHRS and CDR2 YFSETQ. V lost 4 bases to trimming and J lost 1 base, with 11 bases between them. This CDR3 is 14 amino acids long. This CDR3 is CASSPRESQETQYF. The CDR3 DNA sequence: TGCGCCAGCAGCCCCCGCGAGTCCCAAGAGACCCAGTACTTC.

CDR3 coding DNA: TGTGCCAGCCTCAGGGGCCTTAGCTCCTACGAGCAGTACTTC. Translated: CASLRGLSSYEQYF. The rearrangement links TRBV6-1 to TRBJ2-7, with D possibly being TRBD1 (6 bases). V shed 8 bases and J shed 0 bases, with 14 bases lying between them. Germline lookup yields CDR1 MNHNS and CDR2 SASEGT. The CDR3 runs 14 residues.

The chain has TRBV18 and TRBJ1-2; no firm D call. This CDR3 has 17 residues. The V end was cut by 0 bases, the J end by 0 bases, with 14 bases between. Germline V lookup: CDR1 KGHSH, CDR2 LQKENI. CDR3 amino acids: CASSPPGSSRSNYGYTF. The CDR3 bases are TGTGCCAGCTCACCACCGGGCTCTTCACGGTCTAACTATGGCTACACCTTC.

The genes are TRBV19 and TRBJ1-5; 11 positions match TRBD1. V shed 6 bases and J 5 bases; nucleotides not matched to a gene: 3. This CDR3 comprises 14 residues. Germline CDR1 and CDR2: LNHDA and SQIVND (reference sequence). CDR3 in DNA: TGTGCCAGTAGGGGGACAGGGGGACATCAGCCCCAGCATTTT. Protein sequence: CASRGTGGHQPQHF.

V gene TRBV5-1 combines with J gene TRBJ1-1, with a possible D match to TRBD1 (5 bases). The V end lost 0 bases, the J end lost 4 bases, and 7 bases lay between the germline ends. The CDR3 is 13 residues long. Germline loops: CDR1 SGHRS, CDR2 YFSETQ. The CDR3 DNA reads TGCGCCAGCAGCTTGGCTGGGGCCACTGAAGCTTTCTTT. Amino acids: CASSLAGATEAFF.

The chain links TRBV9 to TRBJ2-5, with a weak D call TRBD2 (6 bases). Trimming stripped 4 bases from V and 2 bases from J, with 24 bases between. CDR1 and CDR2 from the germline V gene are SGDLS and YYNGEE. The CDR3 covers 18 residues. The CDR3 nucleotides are TGTGCCAGCAGCCTTCTCCCGGGACTCCACTTAATACAAGAGACCCAGTACTTC. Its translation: CASSLLPGLHLIQETQYF. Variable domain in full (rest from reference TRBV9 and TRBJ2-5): DSGVTQTPKHLITATGQRVTLRCSPRSGDLSVYWYQQSLDQGLQFLIQYYNGEERAKGNILERFSAQQFPDLHSELNLSSLELGDSALYFCASSLLPGLHLIQETQYFGPGTRLLVL.

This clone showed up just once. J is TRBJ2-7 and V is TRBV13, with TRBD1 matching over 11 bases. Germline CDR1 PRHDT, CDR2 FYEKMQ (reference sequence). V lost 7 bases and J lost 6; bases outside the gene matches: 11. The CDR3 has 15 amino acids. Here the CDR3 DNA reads TGTGCCAGCACCATATTGGACAGGGGGCCTACCGAGCAGTACTTC. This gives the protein CASTILDRGPTEQYF. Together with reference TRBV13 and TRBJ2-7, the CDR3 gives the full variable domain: AAGVIQSPRHLIKEKRETATLKCYPIPRHDTVYWYQQGPGQDPQFLISFYEKMQSDKGSIPDRFSAQQFSDYHSELNMSSLELGDSALYFCASTILDRGPTEQYFGPGTRLTVT.

CDR3 residues: CASGKRGRSDNEQFF. The DNA of the CDR3 is TGTGCCAGCGGAAAGAGGGGGAGATCCGACAATGAGCAGTTCTTC. The chain employs TRBV5-4 and TRBJ2-1; maybe TRBD1 (6 bases). The germline CDR1 and CDR2 sequences are SGHNT and YYREEE (reference sequence). The CDR3 runs 15 residues. V was clipped by 7 bases and J by 5 bases, with 19 bases between them.

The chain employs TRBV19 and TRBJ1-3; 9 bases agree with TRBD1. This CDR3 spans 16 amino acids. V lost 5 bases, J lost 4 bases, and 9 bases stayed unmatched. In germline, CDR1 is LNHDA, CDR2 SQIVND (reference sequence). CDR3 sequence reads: CASSPRGQGFGNTIYF. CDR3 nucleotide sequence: TGTGCCAGTAGTCCCCGGGGACAGGGATTCGGAAACACCATATATTTT.

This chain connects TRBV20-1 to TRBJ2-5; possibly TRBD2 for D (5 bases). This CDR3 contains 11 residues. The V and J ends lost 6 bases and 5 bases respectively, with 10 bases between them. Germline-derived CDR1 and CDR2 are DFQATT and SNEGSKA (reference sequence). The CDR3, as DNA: TGCAGTGCCGCTGGCGGGGAGACCCAGTACTTC. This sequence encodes CSAAGGETQYF.

The CDR3 region has the DNA TGTGCCAGCAGTTACGAGGGACAGCTGGCCTACGAGCAGTACTTC. Residues: CASSYEGQLAYEQYF. This chain connects TRBV6-6 to TRBJ2-7; 7 nucleotides align to TRBD1. The junction had 6 bases not matched to a gene; V was cut back by 2 bases and J by 2 bases. The CDR3 consists of 15 residues. Germline CDR1 and CDR2: MNHNY and SVGAGI (reference sequence).